The clone carrying this TCR beta chain was counted between two and nine times. The data belong to a study of long-term antiretroviral therapy in people with HIV. CDR1 is WNHNN and CDR2 is SYGVQD in the germline V gene (reference sequence). V was pared by 7 bases and J by 0 bases, with 16 bases between. The CDR3 consists of 16 residues. Version v3.0 of the immunoSEQ assay ran at survey level. Using immunoSEQ multiplex PCR, the repertoire was profiled, and TCRdb retains in-frame clones only, with some absent. The sample shows 35,000 or so clones, around 94% of them seen only once. The sequence was collected from a woman aged 45-65 years with HIV. The starting material was unsorted PBMCs, obtained 4.1 years after starting antiretroviral therapy. The chain carries TRBV10-1 and TRBJ1-5, with D possibly TRBD1 on 6 matching bases. The CDR3: CASTNRETYSNQPQHF. CDR3 in DNA: TGCGCCAGCACTAACAGGGAGACGTATAGCAATCAGCCCCAGCATTTT.